The TCR beta chain described here comes from a study of shared clonotypes between healthy human individuals. Assay: immunoSEQ multiplex PCR; the TCRdb copy retains only in-frame clones and omits some. This sample has around 700,000 clones, with 73% found just once. V lost 5 bases and J lost 12; bases outside the gene matches: 12. CDR3 length: 16 residues. Germline values: CDR1 LNHNV, CDR2 YYDKDF (reference sequence). This chain joins TRBV15 and TRBJ2-1, with 14 bases matching TRBD2. Source material: memory CD4+ T cells sorted from blood. Documented subset: CD45RA-negative fraction. The sequence derives from a woman aged 30 to 39 in good health. For the CDR3, the DNA is TGTGCCACCAGCCCCCAGGGACTAGCGGGAGCACGGGTGCAGTTCTTC. It codes for CATSPQGLAGARVQFF.